This T cell receptor delta chain was captured in a study of Vδ1+ human thymocytes. The study's findings and limits: Highly polyclonal TRG and TRD repertoires with Gaussian CDR3 length distributions appeared in thymus. Despite high sort purity, about 20% of thymic T cell receptor delta sequences were Vdelta2.

Sequences come from RNA converted to cDNA by reverse transcription. The CDR3 regions were amplified by multiplex PCR from V-gene primers to a constant-region primer. TCRdb fed the multiplex PCR reads into CATT to redo clone calling. The sample shows 80,000 or so delta-chain clones, approximately 37% of them seen only once. Thymocytes were sorted as CD3+ TCRVdelta1+ TCRVdelta2- after alphabeta T cell depletion. Regarding this clone: Its antigen is not identified.

With 5 bases removed from V and 10 bases from J, the gap between germline ends came to 20 bases. This CDR3 is built from 14 residues. The V gene's germline CDR1 is TSWWSYY and CDR2 QGS. The V gene is TRDV1, the J gene TRDJ1; unclear D gene. This clonotype was sampled from a boy younger than two who had congenital heart surgery. Sequencing input: Vdelta1+ gamma-delta thymocytes from the thymus. Sample subset: FACS-sorted CD3+ TCRalphabeta- TCRVdelta1+ TCRVdelta2- thymocytes. The CDR3 coding sequence is TGTGCTCTTGGGTTAGGTTCCCTAGACTACCGACTCATCTTT. Amino acid sequence: CALGLGSLDYRLIF.